Listed below are T cell receptor beta chains from one sample, sequenced in a study of cytomegalovirus exposure and HLA in healthy donors. Sequencing used immunoSEQ multiplex PCR; TCRdb keeps in-frame clones, though not all of them. The sample lists approximately 100,000 clones; 84% were seen once. Sequences were obtained from PBMCs. The receptors originated from a woman aged 18-29 years in good health and CMV-seronegative. The CDR3 runs from the conserved cysteine through the conserved F or W. Each record gives: D gene, J gene, V gene, clone size, CDR3 DNA, CDR3 protein. A D gene is named only where the DNA matches it firmly. The listing skips clone size in some rows; elsewhere it reads once, few, many or a size class.

>NA|TRBJ2-7|TRBV6-5|NA
TGTGCCAGCAGTTACAGGGGCAGGGGCTACGAGCAGTACTTC
CASSYRGRGYEQYF
>TRBD1|TRBJ2-3|TRBV5-4|NA
TGTGCCAGCAGCTTTTCCCGACAGGGCTTCTCAGATACGCAGTATTTT
CASSFSRQGFSDTQYF
>NA|TRBJ1-1|TRBV21-1|once
TGTGCCAGCAGCAAAGAGGAGGTCCTGAACACTGAAGCTTTCTTT
CASSKEEVLNTEAFF
>NA|TRBJ2-1|TRBV15|NA
TGTGCCACCACCGTAGACAGCTCCTACAATGAGCAGTTCTTC
CATTVDSSYNEQFF
>NA|TRBJ2-2|TRBV25-1|NA
TGTGCCAGCAGTGAAGCGGGGACCGGGGAGCTGTTTTTT
CASSEAGTGELFF
>NA|TRBJ2-4|TRBV19|NA
TGTGCCAGTAGTGTCGACAGAAGTAAAGCCCTCCCAGCCAAAAACATTCAGTACTTC
CASSVDRSKALPAKNIQYF
>TRBD1|TRBJ1-4|TRBV27|NA
TGTGCCAGCAGTTTATCTCGACAGGGCAGGGATGAAAAACTGTTTTTT
CASSLSRQGRDEKLFF
>TRBD1|TRBJ2-2|TRBV9|NA
TGTGCCAGCAGCTACACAGGGGGCTCCAACGCCGGGGAGCTGTTTTTT
CASSYTGGSNAGELFF
>NA|TRBJ1-2|TRBV28|NA
TGTGCCAGCTTTGCCAGGACTAACTATGGCTACACCTTC
CASFARTNYGYTF
>NA|TRBJ2-7|TRBV6-1|NA
TGTGCCAGCTCGTTGGCCCTGCCAGTTGAGCAGTACTTC
CASSLALPVEQYF
>TRBD2|TRBJ2-1|TRBV6-5|few
TGTGCCAGCAGTTACTCGAGCGGGAGTAGATTCCAGTTCTTC
CASSYSSGSRFQFF
>TRBD1|TRBJ2-3|TRBV5-1|NA
TGCGCCAGCAGCCGGACAGGGGGCATCTCCACAGATACGCAGTATTTT
CASSRTGGISTDTQYF
>TRBD2|TRBJ2-1|TRBV7-9|NA
TGTGCCAGCAGCGGCGGGAGTGCTGAGCAGTTCTTC
CASSGGSAEQFF
>TRBD2|TRBJ2-3|TRBV7-2|once
TGTGCCAGCAGCAGATGGACTAGCGTGACAGATACGCAGTATTTT
CASSRWTSVTDTQYF
>TRBD1|TRBJ2-7|TRBV7-6|NA
TGTGCCAGCAGCTTAGTCGGTGGGGACAGGGTGAGCGAGCAGTACTTC
CASSLVGGDRVSEQYF
>TRBD1|TRBJ1-2|TRBV7-9|NA
TGTGCCAGCAGCTCCTCGGGACAGGGGTTTGGCTACACCTTC
CASSSSGQGFGYTF
>NA|TRBJ1-1|TRBV6-5|NA
TGTGCCAGCAGGGCGCCGGACAACTCGAACACTGAAGCTTTCTTT
CASRAPDNSNTEAFF
>NA|TRBJ2-2|TRBV28|NA
TGTGCCAGCAGCCCTAAGTACAGGGCTACGAACACCGGGGAGCTGTTTTTT
CASSPKYRATNTGELFF
>NA|TRBJ2-7|TRBV6-1|NA
TGTGCCAGCATCGGGAACGCCTACGAGCAGTACTTC
CASIGNAYEQYF
>TRBD1|TRBJ2-7|TRBV18|NA
TGTGCCAGCTCACCACGAGACAGGGGGGACCCCTACGAGCAGTACTTC
CASSPRDRGDPYEQYF
>NA|TRBJ2-2|TRBV6-6|NA
TGTGCCAGCAGTTACTCGGCCAGGAACACCGGGGAGCTGTTTTTT
CASSYSARNTGELFF
>TRBD1|TRBJ2-1|TRBV4-3|NA
TGCGCCAGCAGCCAAGGCCGAACAGGGGGCTTCGATGAGCAGTTCTTC
CASSQGRTGGFDEQFF
>NA|TRBJ1-4|TRBV30|NA
TGTGCCTGGAGTGTACCCGACAGCCAAGTAGAAAAACTGTTTTTT
CAWSVPDSQVEKLFF
>TRBD2|TRBJ2-5|TRBV5-1|NA
TGCGCCAGCAGCAAAGCGGGGAGTCAAGAGACCCAGTACTTC
CASSKAGSQETQYF
>NA|TRBJ1-1|TRBV28|NA
TGTGCCAGTCGGTTGAACACTGAAGCTTTCTTT
CASRLNTEAFF
>NA|TRBJ1-5|TRBV10-3|NA
TGTGCCATCAGTGAGTCCCTACAGGGAGACAATCAGCCCCAGCATTTT
CAISESLQGDNQPQHF
>NA|TRBJ2-5|TRBV6-1|NA
TGTGCCAGCAGTGAATCCACAAGTCAAGAGACCCAGTACTTC
CASSESTSQETQYF
>TRBD1|TRBJ2-7|TRBV28|NA
TGTGCCAGCAGTCCCGGACAGGGCCGGGCCGAGCAGTACTTC
CASSPGQGRAEQYF
>TRBD2|TRBJ2-3|TRBV4-1|NA
TGCGCCAGCAGCCAAGGGAGGACTAGCGGTTACACAGATACGCAGTATTTT
CASSQGRTSGYTDTQYF
>NA|TRBJ1-4|TRBV27|NA
TGTGCCAGCAGTTTCTCCAGGATTGAAAAACTGTTTTTT
CASSFSRIEKLFF
>NA|TRBJ1-1|TRBV28|NA
TGTGCCAGCAGTTTACGAGGGGGCACTGAAGCTTTCTTT
CASSLRGGTEAFF
>NA|TRBJ1-2|TRBV5-8|NA
TGTGCCAGCAGCAGACGGACAGACCCCTATGGCTACACCTTC
CASSRRTDPYGYTF
>NA|TRBJ1-1|TRBV10-3|NA
TGTGCCACGAAAGCGTCCGGTGTTACTTTCTTT
CATKASGVTFF
>NA|TRBJ2-1|TRBV25-1|NA
TGTGCCAGCAGCCGGGACATCTCCTACAATGAGCAGTTCTTC
CASSRDISYNEQFF
>TRBD1|TRBJ2-3|TRBV28|NA
TGTGCCAGCAGTTTGGACAGGGAAGGAGGCACAGATACGCAGTATTTT
CASSLDREGGTDTQYF
>NA|TRBJ2-7|TRBV5-1|NA
TGCGCCAGCAGGGTGGCTGCACAGGGATCCTACGAGCAGTACTTC
CASRVAAQGSYEQYF
>TRBD2|TRBJ2-2|TRBV4-2|once
TGTGCCAGCAGGACTAGCGGGAGGGAGGGGACCGGGGAGCTGTTTTTT
CASRTSGREGTGELFF
>TRBD1|TRBJ1-5|TRBV6-1|NA
TGTGCCAGCAGCCGGACAGGCAGGAATCAGCCCCAGCATTTT
CASSRTGRNQPQHF
>NA|TRBJ2-7|TRBV5-5|once
TGTGCCAGCAGCGCCCGGACAGTTCCGAACTCCTACGAGCAGTACTTC
CASSARTVPNSYEQYF
>NA|TRBJ1-2|TRBV5-1|NA
TGCGCCAGCAGCTTGGGGACAGTTAACTATGGCTACACCTTC
CASSLGTVNYGYTF
>NA|TRBJ1-4|TRBV19|NA
TGTGCCAGTAGTGTGAACAGGCGCAGGGGAGAAAAACTGTTTTTT
CASSVNRRRGEKLFF
>NA|TRBJ2-1|TRBV25-1|NA
TGTGCCAGCAGTGTTGATCGGTACAATGAGCAGTTCTTC
CASSVDRYNEQFF
>NA|TRBJ2-1|TRBV7-9|NA
TGTGCCAGCAGTTGGGGCCAGGGCCTATACGATGAGCAGTTCTTC
CASSWGQGLYDEQFF
>NA|TRBJ2-1|TRBV18|NA
TGTGCCAGCTCACCACCGCGGGGAGGCGCCTACAATGAGCAGTTCTTC
CASSPPRGGAYNEQFF
>NA|TRBJ1-2|TRBV10-3|NA
TGTGCCATCAGTGAGTCTACTATGGGAGGGCTAAGCTATGGCTACACCTTC
CAISESTMGGLSYGYTF
>TRBD2|TRBJ2-7|TRBV7-9|NA
TGTTCCAGCAGCCGATCCTCGGGAGGGCTCTACGAGCAGTACTTC
CSSSRSSGGLYEQYF
>TRBD1|TRBJ1-2|TRBV6-6|many
TGTGCCAGCAGTGGTAGGACAGGGAGACGCTACACCTTC
CASSGRTGRRYTF
>NA|TRBJ2-7|TRBV19|NA
TGTGCCAGTAGTATACGTAAACCAGGGCAACTCTACGAGCAGTACTTC
CASSIRKPGQLYEQYF
>NA|TRBJ1-4|TRBV7-2|NA
TGTGCCAGCAGCCAAAACCAGATTAATGAAAAACTGTTTTTT
CASSQNQINEKLFF
>NA|TRBJ2-1|TRBV7-8|NA
TGTGCCAGCAGCACGGCCACTCTAGGAAATGAGCAGTTCTTC
CASSTATLGNEQFF
>TRBD1|TRBJ2-7|TRBV5-1|NA
TGCGCCAGCAGCCTCAGTCCCGGGACAGGCTTTGGGGAGCAGCACTTC
CASSLSPGTGFGEQHF